The rows below give T cell receptor beta chains drawn from one sample of a study of blood T cell repertoires in COVID-19. TCRdb's copy holds only in-frame clones and misses some; the assay was immunoSEQ multiplex PCR. The profile shows about 73,000 clones, 65% to 90% of them singletons. The material sequenced was peripheral blood. The receptors derive from a woman aged 60-75 years with acute or convalescent COVID-19. Both conserved end residues are part of each CDR3.

v_call cdr3_aa
TRBV30 CAWSTGLAVSSYEQYF
TRBV5-1 CASMEQGYDEQFF
TRBV19 CASSTRDFSGQYF
TRBV6-5 CASSYQRGQGEAFF
TRBV19 CASSRGNSNQPQHF
TRBV5-1 CASSSLPLGSSYNEQFF
TRBV29-1 CSVLTGGRNSPLHF
TRBV19 CASSIEFRGGEQFF
TRBV7-7 CASSREGATEAFF
TRBV27 CASSFGALAAYEQYF
TRBV6-4 CASSAQGGNTEAFF